The 23 T cell receptor beta chains below were found in one sample sequenced in a study of shared clonotypes between healthy human individuals. The table came from immunoSEQ multiplex PCR; TCRdb's copy has only in-frame clones and leaves some out. This table holds roughly 1 million clones, 75% to 80% found once. The specimen sequenced was memory CD4+ T cells from PBMCs. Indicated subset: CD45RA-negative fraction. Source of these receptors: a man aged 18 to 30 in good health. Some clones in this sample may be carry-over from other donors' samples.

The chain employs TRBV5-1 and TRBJ2-2; D not certain. This CDR3 has 13 amino acids. The V end lost 5 bases, the J end lost 4 bases, and 9 bases lay between the germline ends. The germline gives CDR1 SGHRS, CDR2 YFSETQ. This chain's CDR3 is CASSTLPTGELFF. The CDR3 DNA follows: TGCGCCAGCAGTACCCTACCCACCGGGGAGCTGTTTTTT.

This chain connects TRBV10-3 to TRBJ2-7, with 10 positions matching TRBD2. The germline gives CDR1 ENHRY, CDR2 SYGVKD. CDR3 length: 14 amino acids. The V segment lost 10 bases and the J segment 5 bases; nucleotides outside the gene matches: 11. The CDR3 here is CATTSSGRTDEQYF. The CDR3 nucleotides are TGTGCCACGACTTCTAGCGGGAGAACAGACGAGCAGTACTTC.

This chain uses TRBV30 with TRBJ1-4, with a weak D call TRBD1 (5 bases). V was cut by 2 bases and J by 0 bases, with 13 bases left in between. The CDR3 covers 16 residues. Germline V gene lookup returns CDR1 GTSNPN and CDR2 SVGIG (reference sequence). The CDR3 reads CAWSWDFVATNEKLFF. The CDR3 bases are TGTGCCTGGAGTTGGGACTTTGTTGCAACTAATGAAAAACTGTTTTTT.

Points on this clone: The sample has other DNA sequences that encode this CDR3 too. This CDR3 is CSAVSTDTQYF. CDR3 sequence (DNA): TGCAGTGCCGTAAGCACAGATACGCAGTATTTT. The rearrangement joins TRBV20-1 to TRBJ2-3; D uncertain. V lost 6 bases and J 0 bases, leaving 4 bases between the germline ends. CDR1 DFQATT and CDR2 SNEGSKA come from the germline V gene (reference sequence). The CDR3 length is 11 residues.

The chain is built from TRBV18 and TRBJ1-1, with D unclear. Trimming left V 2 bases short and J 0 bases short, with 16 bases between. Germline assignment: CDR1 KGHSH and CDR2 LQKENI. The CDR3 is made up of 17 amino acids. The CDR3: CASSPNPTRGLNTEAFF. DNA of the CDR3: TGTGCCAGCTCACCAAATCCCACCCGAGGGCTGAACACTGAAGCTTTCTTT.

The V gene is TRBV7-3, the J gene TRBJ2-2; tentatively, D is TRBD2 (6 bases). V lost 2 bases, J lost 7 bases, and 20 bases lay in between. The CDR3 loop spans 17 amino acids. CDR1 and CDR2 from the germline V gene are SGHTA and FQGTGA. In DNA form, the CDR3 reads TGTGCCAGCAGCTTACTCGGGATGGGGCTGGGAGGCGGGGAGCTGTTTTTT. It codes for CASSLLGMGLGGGELFF.

In regard to this clone: Other DNA sequences in the same sample also yield this CDR3. The chain carries TRBV30 and TRBJ2-7, with TRBD1 matching 9 bases. The germline CDR1 and CDR2 sequences are GTSNPN and SVGIG (reference sequence). With V trimmed by 3 bases and J by 5 bases, 5 bases remained unmatched. The CDR3 extends over 13 amino acids. The CDR3 bases are TGTGCCTGGAGCGGGACAGGGAGCAACGAGCAGTACTTC. It codes for CAWSGTGSNEQYF.

The chain employs TRBV29-1 and TRBJ2-1; D unclear. The CDR3 covers 12 residues. V lost 7 bases to trimming and J lost 3 bases, with 10 bases between them. The germline gives CDR1 SQVTM, CDR2 ANQGSEA. The CDR3 DNA is TGCAGCGCCGTCGCCGTCTACAATGAGCAGTTCTTC. Amino acid sequence: CSAVAVYNEQFF.

This chain connects TRBV7-9 to TRBJ2-7; possibly TRBD2 for D (7 bases). In germline, CDR1 is SEHNR, CDR2 FQNEAQ (reference sequence). V was clipped by 1 base and J by 7 bases, with 14 bases between them. This CDR3 has 14 amino acids. CDR3 sequence: CASSLGTAGREQYF. The CDR3, as DNA: TGTGCCAGCAGCTTAGGGACAGCGGGGCGTGAGCAGTACTTC.

The chain joins TRBV2 to TRBJ2-2, with D possibly TRBD2 on 5 matching bases. The CDR3 length is 18 residues. Looked up from germline, CDR1 is SNHLY and CDR2 is FYNNEI. V lost 1 base and J lost 5, with 20 bases in between. The CDR3 is CASSEGTPLRRRTGELFF. The CDR3 DNA follows: TGTGCCAGCAGTGAAGGGACTCCCCTACGTCGACGGACCGGGGAGCTGTTTTTT.

The gene calls are TRBV15 and TRBJ2-3; 7 bases agree with TRBD2. Germline CDR1 and CDR2: LNHNV and YYDKDF (reference sequence). V trimming: 0 bases; J trimming: 4 bases; junction bases outside the gene matches: 4. This CDR3 comprises 15 residues. CDR3 bases: TGTGCCACCAGCAGAGATGGCGCGGGAGCAGATACGCAGTATTTT. It is translated as CATSRDGAGADTQYF.

V usage is TRBV9 and J usage is TRBJ1-2; D is undetermined. The CDR3 has 13 amino acids. V lost 2 bases to trimming and J lost 11 bases, with 16 bases between them. In germline, CDR1 is SGDLS, CDR2 YYNGEE. CDR3 region: CASSVGWGDPYTF. The DNA of the CDR3 is TGTGCCAGCAGCGTGGGTTGGGGAGACCCTTACACCTTC.

This chain connects TRBV5-4 to TRBJ2-1, with D possibly TRBD1 on 6 matching bases. The ends were cut back, 4 bases at V and 7 bases at J, with 15 bases in the middle. The CDR3 covers 14 residues. The germline V gene has CDR1 SGHNT and CDR2 YYREEE (reference sequence). Here the CDR3 DNA reads TGTGCCAGCAGCCTAAGACAGGCTCGGAATGAGCAGTTCTTC. Translated: CASSLRQARNEQFF. Variable domain in full (rest from reference TRBV5-4 and TRBJ2-1): ETGVTQSPTHLIKTRGQQVTLRCSSQSGHNTVSWYQQALGQGPQFIFQYYREEENGRGNFPPRFSGLQFPNYSSELNVNALELDDSALYLCASSLRQARNEQFFGPGTRLTVL.

Concerning this clone itself: This CDR3 is also generated by other DNA sequences in the sample. This rearrangement joins TRBV28 to TRBJ1-3; 9 bases align to TRBD1. V was pared by 6 bases and J by 4 bases, with 4 bases of the junction left unmatched. Germline loops: CDR1 MDHEN, CDR2 SYDVKM. The CDR3 covers 14 residues. CDR3 nucleotide sequence: TGTGCCAGCAGCCTACAGGGGGCGGGAAACACCATATATTTT. Translated: CASSLQGAGNTIYF. Full variable domain (outside the CDR3, taken from reference TRBV28 and TRBJ1-3): DVKVTQSSRYLVKRTGEKVFLECVQDMDHENMFWYRQDPGLGLRLIYFSYDVKMKEKGDIPEGYSVSREKKERFSLILESASTNQTSMYLCASSLQGAGNTIYFGEGSWLTVV.

The chain combines TRBV27 with TRBJ1-2, with 7 bases lining up with TRBD1. This CDR3 is built from 15 residues. Trimming at V came to 2 bases and at J to 5 bases, leaving 8 bases not matched to a gene. Germline lookup yields CDR1 MNHEY and CDR2 SMNVEV (reference sequence). As DNA, the CDR3 is TGTGCCAGCAGTTTAATGACAGGGCGTGGGTATGGCTACACCTTC. The encoded protein is CASSLMTGRGYGYTF.

V is TRBV2 and J is TRBJ2-3, with TRBD2 matching over 7 bases. Germline CDR1 and CDR2: SNHLY and FYNNEI. The CDR3 consists of 14 residues. V was pared by 1 base and J by 9 bases, with 7 bases of the junction left unmatched. For the CDR3, the DNA is TGTGCCAGCAGTGAAGTCGTGACTAGCTTCACGCAGTATTTT. It specifies CASSEVVTSFTQYF.

The V gene is TRBV2, the J gene TRBJ2-5; D ambiguous. CDR3 size: 12 residues. Trimming stripped 8 bases from V and 5 bases from J, with 12 bases between. Germline V gene sequence: CDR1 SNHLY, CDR2 FYNNEI. As DNA, the CDR3 is TGTGCCAGCGGGTACGGTGCGGAGACCCAGTACTTC. It codes for CASGYGAETQYF.

The V gene is TRBV28, the J gene TRBJ1-2, with TRBD1 as a possible D gene (5 bases). V was trimmed by 8 bases and J by 7 bases, leaving 17 bases between them. CDR3 size: 13 residues. Germline V gives CDR1 MDHEN, CDR2 SYDVKM. The CDR3 protein is CASSSGNLGGYTF. CDR3 coding DNA: TGTGCCAGCTCCTCAGGGAATTTGGGTGGCTACACCTTC.

This clone was found once. This chain connects TRBV7-3 to TRBJ2-1; 7 bases align to TRBD2. Per germline, CDR1 SGHTA and CDR2 FQGTGA. With V trimmed by 5 bases and J by 10 bases, 8 bases remained unmatched. The CDR3 sequence is 13 residues long. The CDR3 bases are TGTGCCAGCAGCCCCAGAGCGGGAAGCGAGCAGTTCTTC. Translated: CASSPRAGSEQFF.

Points on this clone: Other DNA sequences in the same sample also yield this CDR3. The chain combines TRBV7-2 with TRBJ2-5; possibly TRBD1 for D (8 bases). The V end lost 5 bases, the J end lost 4 bases, and 14 bases lay between the germline ends. The CDR3 totals 14 residues. The germline V gene encodes CDR1 SGHTA and CDR2 FQGNSA. Written as DNA, the CDR3 is TGTGCCAGCAGCCCAGGGGGCGGGGGAGAGACCCAGTACTTC. Protein: CASSPGGGGETQYF.

This clone was observed once. Given a much more abundant clone one base away, this may be a read error. The chain uses TRBV11-3 and TRBJ2-2, with 13 bases lining up with TRBD2. V was pared by 5 bases and J by 5 bases, with 2 bases of the junction left unmatched. CDR3 length: 15 residues. Germline V gene lookup returns CDR1 SGHNT and CDR2 YENEEA. Here the CDR3 reads CASSQGLAGTGELFF. In DNA, the CDR3 is TGTGCCAGCAGCCAGGGACTAGCGGGAACCGGGGAGCTGTTTTTT.

This sequence joins TRBV7-2 and TRBJ2-5; 8 positions agree with TRBD1. The CDR3 loop spans 14 amino acids. Germline loops: CDR1 SGHTA, CDR2 FQGNSA. The V and J ends lost 2 bases and 11 bases, in that order; junction bases with no gene match: 10. The CDR3 sequence: CASSLFQGATGQYF. The CDR3 region has the DNA TGTGCCAGCAGCTTATTCCAGGGGGCAACCGGGCAGTACTTC.

The V call is TRBV7-3, the J call TRBJ2-1, with 7 bases fitting TRBD1. Losses at the gene ends were 4 bases for V and 5 bases for J; bases not matched to a gene: 8. The germline gives CDR1 SGHTA, CDR2 FQGTGA. The CDR3 is 15 amino acids. CDR3 DNA sequence: TGTGCCAGCAGCTCAGACAGGGAAAGTGACAATGAGCAGTTCTTC. Its translation is CASSSDRESDNEQFF.